Listed below are T cell receptor beta chains from one sample, sequenced in a study of neurological immune-mediated disorders. TCRdb recomputed calls from the 5' RACE reads with MiXCR, one row per CDR3 protein. This table has roughly 53,000 distinct CDR3 sequences, roughly 8.4% appearing once. The sequenced material came from PBMCs. These receptors all stem from a woman in her forties in good health. CDR3s include the opening cysteine and the closing phenylalanine or tryptophan.

J gene,V gene,CDR3 protein
TRBJ2-2,TRBV12-3/TRBV12-4,CASREWPGELFF
TRBJ2-4,TRBV29-1,CCAGGSKNIQYF
TRBJ2-7,TRBV20-1,CSARELAAYEQYF
TRBJ2-1,TRBV2,CASSFQLAGGVYNEQFF
TRBJ2-1,TRBV12-3/TRBV12-4,CASSSTRDYYNEQFF
TRBJ2-7,TRBV20-1,CSARDPIAGGPYEQYF
TRBJ1-1,TRBV29-1,CSHIGGSLLNTEAFF
TRBJ2-3,TRBV3-1,CASSQGLAGGHLSTDTQYF
TRBJ1-5,TRBV20-1,CSARRRETEPQHF
TRBJ1-1,TRBV5-1,CASSYGGRNTEAFF
TRBJ2-1,TRBV6-5,CASSYSGTSGSRASYNEQFF
TRBJ1-5,TRBV6-2/TRBV6-3,CASSGQGGNQPQHF
TRBJ2-5,TRBV5-1,CASSMGTSGVGETQYF
TRBJ1-1,TRBV5-1,CASSLDRGNEAFF
TRBJ2-7,TRBV15,CATSSLPGTRGWEQYF
TRBJ1-1,TRBV29-1,CSVEGSGQYTEAFF
TRBJ1-5,TRBV29-1,CSVAGFESQPQHF
TRBJ1-2,TRBV7-2,CASSLGRGAGGYTF
TRBJ2-7,TRBV27,CASSLFGGLALDEQYF
TRBJ2-7,TRBV27,CATLDSISYEQYF
TRBJ1-1,TRBV5-6,CASSQGTENTEAFF
TRBJ2-4,TRBV7-9,CATLGEGTNIQYF
TRBJ1-6,TRBV20-1,CSALLQGLYSPLHF
TRBJ2-7,TRBV7-8,CASSPGLAMYEQYF
TRBJ1-5,TRBV29-1,CSVVGGGVSNQPQHF
TRBJ2-4,TRBV5-1,CASSRRGEAIQYF